One sample yielded the 31 T cell receptor beta chains listed below, sequenced in a study of Graves' ophthalmopathy and Graves' hyperthyroidism (dated by TCRdb to 2016 to 2018). The data were produced on an Illumina HiSeq 2000. For repertoire sequencing, TCR beta CDR3 regions were amplified from RNA transcripts. HTBI primers and the Qiagen OneStep RT-PCR kit were used in a first-round RT-PCR, which was followed by a second-round multiplex PCR, size selection and purification. The public sequencing data were trimmed at Q25 with fastp and processed into clonotypes with MiXCR by TCRdb, which kept only in-frame beta chains. A single entry per CDR3 protein holds the most common genes and DNA from its merged rows. This sample is represented by hundreds of thousands of distinct CDR3 sequences; 20% to 25% of them were singletons. Approximately 6.5% of the sample rests with the top ten. Sequencing used peripheral blood. These receptors were collected from a woman between 18 and 30 years old with stable Graves' hyperthyroidism. Some clones in this sample may be carry-over from other donors' samples. Donor details come from another sample of the same person, matched by shared clones.

This clonotype occurred many times. The chain links TRBV4-2 to TRBJ2-7, with 8 positions matching TRBD2. Germline values: CDR1 LGHNA, CDR2 YNFKEQ. The junction had 12 bases not matched to a gene; V was cut back by 5 bases and J by 6 bases. This CDR3 region has 15 residues. Here the CDR3 reads CASSNRFEGLAEQYF. DNA of the CDR3: TGTGCCAGCAGCAACCGATTCGAAGGACTAGCCGAGCAGTACTTC.

This clonotype was seen at least ten times. This sequence joins TRBV12-3 or TRBV12-4 and TRBJ2-7; unclear D gene. Trimming took 6 bases from V and 4 from J, leaving 16 bases between them. This CDR3 region has 14 residues. Written as DNA, the CDR3 is TGTGCCAGCAGCCCGGTGGCAGAAGGGTACGAGCAGTACTTC. It specifies CASSPVAEGYEQYF.

This clonotype was detected many times. The chain joins TRBV10-3 to TRBJ2-7; the D gene is possibly TRBD1 (7 bases). Germline CDR1 is ENHRY and CDR2 is SYGVKD. With 3 bases removed from V and 2 bases from J, the gap between germline ends came to 14 bases. This CDR3 is built from 15 residues. CDR3 nucleotides: TGTGCCATCAGTGAAGGGCAGGGGGGACCCTACGAGCAGTACTTC. It translates to CAISEGQGGPYEQYF.

This clonotype was detected many times. The rearrangement links TRBV30 to TRBJ2-5; 8 bases fit TRBD1. CDR3 length equals 15 residues. Germline values: CDR1 GTSNPN, CDR2 SVGIG (reference sequence). Germline trimming cut 1 base from V and 6 bases from J; bases unmatched to any gene: 10. In DNA, the CDR3 is TGTGCCTGGAGTGCCGAAACAGGGGGATTAAAGACCCAGTACTTC. It specifies CAWSAETGGLKTQYF.

V is TRBV18 and J is TRBJ2-4; possible D gene TRBD2, 5 bases. The V gene lost 5 bases and the J gene lost 0 bases, with 11 bases spanning the gap. From germline, CDR1 is KGHSH and CDR2 LQKENI. The CDR3 is made up of 15 amino acids. The CDR3 sequence is CASSTMGVAKNIQYF. The CDR3 DNA reads as TGTGCCAGCTCAACAATGGGAGTAGCCAAAAACATTCAGTACTTC.

V and J are TRBV28 and TRBJ2-7; TRBD2 might be the D (6 bases). Trimming left V 5 bases short and J 3 bases short, with 14 bases between. Germline V gene lookup returns CDR1 MDHEN and CDR2 SYDVKM. This CDR3 comprises 14 residues. The CDR3 DNA follows: TGTGCCAGCAGTCCCTCGGGGGTGAACTACGAGCAGTACTTC. Protein: CASSPSGVNYEQYF.

The rearrangement uses TRBV6-1 and TRBJ1-1; TRBD1 agrees at 10 bases. Germline V CDR1 and CDR2: MNHNS, SASEGT. The V segment lost 5 bases and the J segment 3 bases; nucleotides outside the gene matches: 12. There are 17 residues in the CDR3. The DNA for the CDR3 is TGTGCCAGCAGTCCGACAGGGGGCGAGACTCATGACACTGAAGCTTTCTTT. Encoded protein: CASSPTGGETHDTEAFF.

V and J are TRBV7-2 and TRBJ2-5; 9 bases map to TRBD2. Germline V CDR1 and CDR2: SGHTA, FQGNSA. The CDR3 length is 16 residues. V was clipped by 5 bases and J by 1 base; unmatched bases: 8. The CDR3 DNA sequence: TGTGCCAGCAGCCGAGGTAGCGGGAGCTCCCAAGAGACCCAGTACTTC. This translates into CASSRGSGSSQETQYF.

This clonotype has at least ten counts. The rearrangement uses TRBV6-1 and TRBJ2-7, with 10 bases aligning to TRBD2. The CDR3 totals 13 residues. CDR1 and CDR2 (germline): MNHNS, SASEGT. With 7 bases clipped from V and 5 bases from J, the junction kept 5 bases outside the gene matches. CDR3 DNA sequence: TGTGCCAGCATCCTAGCGGGGGTCCACGAGCAGTACTTC. It encodes CASILAGVHEQYF.

CDR3 DNA sequence: TGTGCCAGCTCGTGGGGGGGGAACGAGCAGTACTTC. It yields the protein CASSWGGNEQYF. The rearrangement joins TRBV3-1 to TRBJ2-7, with TRBD2 matching 7 bases. The V segment lost 8 bases and the J segment 5 bases; nucleotides outside the gene matches: 6. From germline, CDR1 is LGHDT and CDR2 YNNKEL (reference sequence). CDR3 length equals 12 residues.

This clonotype was seen a handful of times. The chain combines TRBV6-1 with TRBJ2-7; TRBD1 matches at 10 bases. The CDR3 consists of 15 residues. The germline CDR1 and CDR2 sequences are MNHNS and SASEGT. Germline trimming cut 6 bases from V and 3 bases from J; bases unmatched to any gene: 8. The CDR3 sequence is CASSQGTGALYEQYF. The CDR3 coding sequence is TGTGCCAGCAGCCAGGGGACAGGGGCCCTCTACGAGCAGTACTTC.

This clonotype was counted ten times or more. The chain carries TRBV7-9 and TRBJ2-4; the D gene could be TRBD1 or TRBD2 (5 bases each). Trimming took 5 bases from V and 1 from J, leaving 12 bases between them. CDR1 is SEHNR and CDR2 is FQNEAQ in the germline V gene (reference sequence). The CDR3 covers 15 residues. The CDR3 reads CASSPGPIAKNIQYF. DNA of the CDR3: TGTGCCAGCAGCCCGGGACCGATTGCCAAAAACATTCAGTACTTC. The whole variable domain, remainder taken from reference TRBV7-9 and TRBJ2-4, is DTGVSQNPRHKITKRGQNVTFRCDPISEHNRLYWYRQTLGQGPEFLTYFQNEAQLEKSRLLSDRFSAERPKGSFSTLEIQRTEQGDSAMYLCASSPGPIAKNIQYFGAGTRLSVL.

A remark on this clonotype: A much larger clone sits a single nucleotide away, making a read error possible. The rearrangement joins TRBV6-1 to TRBJ2-7; D tentatively reads TRBD1 or TRBD2 (6 bases each). The CDR3 is 15 amino acids. V shed 1 base and J shed 0 bases, with 10 bases lying between them. Germline V gene sequence: CDR1 MNHNS, CDR2 SASEGT. CDR3: CASSEGGDNSYEQYF. The CDR3 coding sequence is TGTGCCAGCAGTGAAGGGGGGGACAACTCCTACGAGCAGTACTTC.

Ten or more counts support this clonotype. The V and J genes are TRBV6-4 and TRBJ2-2; 7 positions agree with TRBD2. This CDR3 is 17 amino acids long. CDR1 is MRHNA and CDR2 is SNTAGT in the germline V gene. V dropped 9 bases and J dropped 1; count of bases not matched to a gene: 14. CDR3 sequence (DNA): TGTGCCAGTAGACCCCATCTGGGGGAGGGGAACACCGGGGAGCTGTTTTTT. This encodes CASRPHLGEGNTGELFF.

This clonotype came up many times. The rearrangement links TRBV27 to TRBJ1-5; 7 bases match TRBD1. CDR1 is MNHEY and CDR2 is SMNVEV in the germline V gene (reference sequence). The junction had 15 bases not matched to a gene; V was cut back by 7 bases and J by 3 bases. The CDR3 is 17 amino acids. The CDR3 nucleotides read TGTGCCAGCACCCCCTTCGCCCTCGGGACAGTCAATCAGCCCCAGCATTTT. It is translated as CASTPFALGTVNQPQHF.

This clonotype has more than one count but fewer than ten. The V gene is TRBV12-3 or TRBV12-4, the J gene TRBJ2-6; no clear D. This CDR3 has 13 residues. Trimming removed 8 bases from V and 6 bases from J, with 11 bases in between. This CDR3 reads CASSWAVANVLTF. CDR3 bases: TGTGCCAGCTCATGGGCAGTGGCCAACGTCCTGACTTTC.

This clonotype was seen at least ten times. The J gene is TRBJ2-5, the V gene TRBV7-9; unclear D gene. V lost 3 bases, J lost 5 bases, and 10 bases lay in between. In germline, CDR1 is SEHNR, CDR2 FQNEAQ (reference sequence). The CDR3 is made up of 13 amino acids. The chain's CDR3 is CASSFPLSETQYF. The CDR3 DNA reads as TGTGCCAGCAGCTTTCCCCTCTCGGAGACCCAGTACTTC. The whole variable domain, filled in from reference TRBV7-9 and TRBJ2-5, reads DTGVSQNPRHKITKRGQNVTFRCDPISEHNRLYWYRQTLGQGPEFLTYFQNEAQLEKSRLLSDRFSAERPKGSFSTLEIQRTEQGDSAMYLCASSFPLSETQYFGPGTRLLVL.

This clonotype was observed a few times. V is TRBV20-1 and J is TRBJ2-2, with a possible D match to TRBD2 (6 bases). V gave up 3 bases and J gave up 7 bases, with 21 bases separating them. In germline, CDR1 is DFQATT, CDR2 SNEGSKA (reference sequence). The CDR3 runs to 16 residues. CDR3 nucleotide sequence: TGCAGTGCTAGCCCCCCCTGGAGGGTCAGTGGCGGGGAGCTGTTTTTT. Protein sequence: CSASPPWRVSGGELFF.

This clonotype has a count of ten or more. The chain couples TRBV18 to TRBJ2-7, with a possible D match to TRBD1 (6 bases). Between the trimmed V and J ends, which lost 5 bases and 4 bases, there was a span of 18 bases. The CDR3 loop spans 15 amino acids. Germline CDR1 reads KGHSH; CDR2 reads LQKENI. CDR3 loop: CASSEGYRDLYEQYF. In DNA, the CDR3 is TGTGCCAGCTCAGAAGGGTACAGGGACCTTTACGAGCAGTACTTC.

The table lists this clonotype with many counts. V gene TRBV4-1 combines with J gene TRBJ1-2, with D possibly matching TRBD1 (6 bases). Trimming removed 0 bases at V and 2 bases at J, with 13 bases between. The V gene's germline CDR1 is MGHRA and CDR2 YSYEKL. The CDR3 has 16 amino acids. CDR3 bases: TGCGCCAGCAGCCAAGAAGTAGCCAGGGGAAACTATGGCTACACCTTC. Encoded protein: CASSQEVARGNYGYTF.

In this sample, this clonotype turned up once. The genes are TRBV5-1 and TRBJ1-1; D uncertain. V was trimmed by 4 bases and J by 1 base, leaving 8 bases between them. CDR1 and CDR2 (germline): SGHRS, YFSETQ. The CDR3 is 13 amino acids. The CDR3 nucleotides are TGCGCCAGCAGCCAAAGACCGAACACTGAAGCTTTCTTT. It specifies CASSQRPNTEAFF.

The chain carries TRBV20-1 and TRBJ2-2; TRBD1 aligns across 10 bases. The CDR3 is made up of 13 amino acids. Per germline, CDR1 DFQATT and CDR2 SNEGSKA (reference sequence). V lost 8 bases, J lost 6 bases, and 6 bases stayed unmatched. The CDR3 nucleotides read TGCAGTCGCTGGACAGGGGGGCCCGGGGAGCTGTTTTTT. Protein product: CSRWTGGPGELFF.

There are a few counts of this clonotype. A much larger clone is a single base away; this may be a read error. V usage is TRBV29-1 and J usage is TRBJ1-1; D might be TRBD1 (6 bases). Germline-derived CDR1 and CDR2 are SQVTM and ANQGSEA. This CDR3 has 11 amino acids. V gave up 7 bases and J gave up 8 bases, with 14 bases separating them. In DNA, the CDR3 is TGCAGCGCGCGCGAAACAGGGGAAGCTTTCTTT. Protein product: CSARETGEAFF.

This clonotype was counted ten times or more. The V and J genes are TRBV5-1 and TRBJ2-5; 10 bases align to TRBD1. CDR1 SGHRS and CDR2 YFSETQ come from the germline V gene. With 4 bases clipped from V and 1 base from J, the junction kept 7 bases outside the gene matches. The CDR3 covers 16 residues. DNA for the CDR3: TGCGCCAGCAGCCCACGGGACAGGGGTTTCCAAGAGACCCAGTACTTC. This codes for CASSPRDRGFQETQYF.

Ten or more counts support this clonotype. The chain is built from TRBV4-1 and TRBJ1-1; a weak D match, TRBD1 (6 bases). Germline CDR1 reads MGHRA; CDR2 reads YSYEKL. The V and J ends lost 4 bases and 0 bases respectively, with 18 bases between them. The CDR3 contains 17 residues. The CDR3 loop is CASSPSLYRDLNTEAFF. DNA of the CDR3: TGCGCCAGCAGCCCTAGCTTATACAGGGACCTGAACACTGAAGCTTTCTTT.

This clonotype was counted at least ten times. The V call is TRBV30, the J call TRBJ2-5; D is uncertain. The germline CDR1 and CDR2 sequences are GTSNPN and SVGIG (reference sequence). The CDR3 length is 13 residues. V lost 2 bases to trimming and J lost 1 base, with 8 bases between them. In DNA form, the CDR3 reads TGTGCCTGGAGTAATAGCCGCCAAGAGACCCAGTACTTC. Translated: CAWSNSRQETQYF.

This clonotype has just one count. The chain carries TRBV6-5 and TRBJ2-7, with 10 positions matching TRBD2. This CDR3 comprises 14 residues. CDR1 and CDR2 from the germline V gene are MNHEY and SVGAGI. Trimming took 7 bases from V and 3 from J; bases not matched to a gene: 6. This CDR3 is CASTSLAGFYEQYF. The DNA of the CDR3 is TGTGCCAGCACTTCACTAGCGGGATTCTACGAGCAGTACTTC.

This clonotype was picked up one time. The rearrangement links TRBV19 to TRBJ1-2; D is unclear. Trimming cost V 3 bases and J 4 bases, with 6 bases left between them. This CDR3 is built from 12 residues. CDR1 is LNHDA, CDR2 SQIVND, per germline (reference sequence). In DNA, the CDR3 is TGTGCCAGTAGTATCTCAGTCTATGGCTACACCTTC. It is translated as CASSISVYGYTF. Drawing the rest from reference TRBV19 and TRBJ1-2, the complete variable domain is DGGITQSPKYLFRKEGQNVTLSCEQNLNHDAMYWYRQDPGQGLRLIYYSQIVNDFQKGDIAEGYSVSREKKESFPLTVTSAQKNPTAFYLCASSISVYGYTFGSGTRLTVV.

The CDR3, as DNA: TGTGCCAGCAGTTTACACAGGGGCGAGGTTGGCTACACCTTC. The encoded protein is CASSLHRGEVGYTF. This rearrangement joins TRBV12-3 or TRBV12-4 to TRBJ1-2, with 7 bases fitting TRBD1. The CDR3 is made up of 14 amino acids. J lost 7 bases, V lost 2 bases, and 7 bases had no gene match.

This clonotype was observed many times. The chain is built from TRBV4-1 and TRBJ2-7, with D possibly TRBD1 on 6 matching bases. The CDR3 loop spans 14 amino acids. The V end was cut by 5 bases, the J end by 0 bases, with 11 bases between. Looked up from germline, CDR1 is MGHRA and CDR2 is YSYEKL. Here the CDR3 DNA reads TGCGCCAGCAGCAAGGACAGTGACTCCTACGAGCAGTACTTC. Translated: CASSKDSDSYEQYF.

The chain has TRBV5-6 and TRBJ1-2; D remains unclear. CDR3 length: 11 residues. Per germline, CDR1 SGHDT and CDR2 YYEEEE. V lost 1 base, J lost 6 bases, and 4 bases lay in between. CDR3 DNA sequence: TGTGCCAGCAGCTTGTATCATGGCTACACCTTC. As protein: CASSLYHGYTF.